One sample yielded the 20 T cell receptor beta chains listed below, sequenced in a study of control samples from healthy donors and cancer patients. Generated by immunoSEQ multiplex PCR, the TCRdb table keeps only in-frame clones and is missing some. The sample has over 100,000 clones; around nine tenths are singletons. Sequencing input: blood. All receptors derive from a man between 45 and 60 years old in good health.

In the case of this clone: At one of its ends the junction is not consistent with the germline gene, which may arise from a read error. In DNA, the CDR3 is TGTGCCAGCAGCTTAATAGGGTCCAACACAGATATGCAGTATTTT. Protein product: CASSLIGSNTDMQYF. The chain couples TRBV7-2 to TRBJ2-3; no reliable D call. This CDR3 region has 15 residues. Germline V gene sequence: CDR1 SGHTA, CDR2 FQGNSA.

This chain uses TRBV21-1 with TRBJ2-1; the D call of TRBD2 is as the table states it, not checked on the DNA. TRBV21-1 is termed a pseudogene. The CDR3 is 20 residues long. The CDR3 reads CASSRDPPTSSGGSYNEQFF. The DNA of the CDR3 is TGTGCCAGCAGCCGTGATCCCCCCACTAGTAGCGGGGGTTCCTACAATGAGCAGTTCTTC.

V is TRBV10-2 and J is TRBJ2-7; D unresolved. Germline CDR1 is WSHSY and CDR2 is SAAADI. The CDR3 loop spans 14 amino acids. Trimming removed 2 bases from V and 7 bases from J, with 15 bases in between. The CDR3 protein is CASSEPRAYGEQYF. The CDR3 DNA reads as TGCGCCAGCAGTGAGCCTCGGGCCTACGGGGAGCAGTACTTC.

V is TRBV28 and J is TRBJ1-2; D remains ambiguous. CDR3 size: 14 residues. The germline V gene has CDR1 MDHEN and CDR2 SYDVKM. V was trimmed by 9 bases and J by 4 bases, leaving 18 bases between them. The CDR3 sequence: CASTPASRTYGYTF. The CDR3 DNA reads TGTGCCAGTACGCCCGCCAGCCGGACCTATGGCTACACCTTC.

V is TRBV5-6 and J is TRBJ1-1; 9 bases agree with TRBD1. The length of the CDR3 is 12 residues. Germline V gene data show CDR1 as SGHDT and CDR2 as YYEEEE. With V trimmed by 3 bases and J by 8 bases, 2 bases remained unmatched. The CDR3 loop is CASSWGTGEAFF. The CDR3 bases are TGTGCCAGCAGCTGGGGGACAGGGGAAGCTTTCTTT.

V usage is TRBV7-2 and J usage is TRBJ2-7; TRBD2 matches 7 bases. Germline V gives CDR1 SGHTA, CDR2 FQGNSA. The CDR3 contains 13 residues. V shed 5 bases and J 2 bases; nucleotides not matched to a gene: 3. The CDR3 DNA reads TGTGCCAGCAGCCTCGGGACTACCTACGAGCAGTACTTC. This sequence encodes CASSLGTTYEQYF. Complete variable domain (other parts from reference TRBV7-2 and TRBJ2-7): GAGVSQSPSNKVTEKGKDVELRCDPISGHTALYWYRQSLGQGLEFLIYFQGNSAPDKSGLPSDRFSAERTGGSVSTLTIQRTQQEDSAVYLCASSLGTTYEQYFGPGTRLTVT.

This clone was found a few times. The rearrangement uses TRBV6-5 and TRBJ1-6; maybe TRBD1 (5 bases). The CDR3 loop spans 13 amino acids. V lost 5 bases, J lost 7 bases, and 9 bases lay in between. CDR1 and CDR2 (germline): MNHEY, SVGAGI. CDR3 loop: CASSQQANSPLHF. The CDR3 nucleotides read TGTGCCAGCAGTCAACAGGCGAATTCACCCCTCCACTTT.

This clone was picked up a small number of times. The rearrangement uses TRBV7-8 and TRBJ2-7, with 10 nucleotides matching TRBD1. Germline-derived CDR1 and CDR2 are SGHVS and FQNEAQ. CDR3 length: 17 residues. The V and J ends lost 6 bases and 5 bases, in that order; junction bases with no gene match: 16. Written as DNA, the CDR3 is TGTGCCAGCAGTTACCGACCGCGGGACAGGGGTGTGAACGAGCAGTACTTC. Translation: CASSYRPRDRGVNEQYF.

This clone was seen a few times. The rearrangement uses TRBV28 and TRBJ1-2; 7 bases match TRBD1. The germline V gene has CDR1 MDHEN and CDR2 SYDVKM. The V segment lost 2 bases and the J segment 8 bases; nucleotides outside the gene matches: 8. This CDR3 has 14 residues. The CDR3 DNA follows: TGTGCCAGCAGTTTAGGTTTGACAGGGAGGGGCTACACCTTC. This gives the protein CASSLGLTGRGYTF.

The chain employs TRBV6-1 and TRBJ2-7; D not resolved. The CDR3 runs to 16 residues. The germline V and J ends were trimmed by 3 bases and 6 bases, with 21 bases remaining between them. CDR1 and CDR2 from the germline V gene are MNHNS and SASEGT. The CDR3 DNA reads TGTGCCAGCAGTGAGTCGCCCGTAATTCGGTCCGGCGAGCAGTACTTC. Its protein product is CASSESPVIRSGEQYF.

V and J are TRBV18 and TRBJ1-2, with a possible D match to TRBD1 (5 bases). With 0 bases removed from V and 8 bases from J, the gap between germline ends came to 19 bases. There are 16 residues in the CDR3. CDR1 is KGHSH and CDR2 is LQKENI in the germline V gene. CDR3 nucleotide sequence: TGTGCCAGCTCACCACCAGGGGAAGGGGCCCTTGGGGGCTACACCTTC. Protein product: CASSPPGEGALGGYTF.

The chain employs TRBV30 and TRBJ1-3, with D unclear. The CDR3 extends over 14 amino acids. Trimming took 2 bases from V and 2 from J, leaving 10 bases between them. CDR1 is GTSNPN and CDR2 is SVGIG in the germline V gene (reference sequence). The CDR3 DNA follows: TGTGCCTGGAGTCCCGAACGTCCTGGAAACACCATATATTTT. This encodes CAWSPERPGNTIYF.

The chain has TRBV4-1 and TRBJ1-4; 9 nucleotides line up with TRBD1. The CDR3 is 14 amino acids. The trim removed 3 bases at V and 8 bases at J, leaving 4 bases unmatched. Per germline, CDR1 MGHRA and CDR2 YSYEKL. CDR3 nucleotide sequence: TGCGCCAGCAGCCAGGGACAGGGTGAGGAAAAACTGTTTTTT. Amino acids: CASSQGQGEEKLFF.

CDR3 coding DNA: TGTGCCAGCAGCCCCCCGCCAAGGTGGGGTAATTCACCCCTCCACTTT. The encoded protein is CASSPPPRWGNSPLHF. The chain carries TRBV7-9 and TRBJ1-6, with unresolved D. CDR1 and CDR2 (germline): SEHNR, FQNEAQ (reference sequence). Trimming shortened V by 5 bases and J by 6 bases, and 17 bases separated the two germline ends. This CDR3 is built from 16 residues. The full variable domain, its missing parts supplied by reference TRBV7-9 and TRBJ1-6, is DTGVSQNPRHKITKRGQNVTFRCDPISEHNRLYWYRQTLGQGPEFLTYFQNEAQLEKSRLLSDRFSAERPKGSFSTLEIQRTEQGDSAMYLCASSPPPRWGNSPLHFGNGTRLTVT.

V gene TRBV18 combines with J gene TRBJ2-1; possibly TRBD2 for D (6 bases). V was pared by 6 bases and J by 6 bases, with 9 bases between. This CDR3 has 12 amino acids. Germline V lookup: CDR1 KGHSH, CDR2 LQKENI. CDR3 nucleotides: TGTGCCAGCTCCCGCGGGACCAATGAGCAGTTCTTC. Translated: CASSRGTNEQFF.

The V call is TRBV10-3, the J call TRBJ2-7; D is possibly TRBD1 (6 bases). Germline CDR1 reads ENHRY; CDR2 reads SYGVKD. V dropped 5 bases and J dropped 3 bases, with 11 bases sitting between them. The CDR3 has 13 residues. The DNA for the CDR3 is TGTGCCATCAGTAGTACAGGGATCTACGAGCAGTACTTC. Protein sequence: CAISSTGIYEQYF.

This clone was seen a single time. The V call is TRBV28, the J call TRBJ1-4; 9 nucleotides line up with TRBD1. V lost 9 bases and J lost 0; bases outside the gene matches: 11. CDR3 size: 17 residues. CDR1 and CDR2 from the germline V gene are MDHEN and SYDVKM. This chain's CDR3 is CARGPDRGRPTNEKLFF. DNA of the CDR3: TGTGCCAGAGGCCCGGACAGGGGACGTCCAACTAATGAAAAACTGTTTTTT.

This sequence joins TRBV7-6 and TRBJ1-5; no clear D. Germline loops: CDR1 SGHVS, CDR2 FNYEAQ. The length of the CDR3 is 15 residues. The V gene lost 2 bases and the J gene lost 0 bases, with 8 bases spanning the gap. The CDR3 coding sequence is TGTGCCAGCAGCTTAAGTGGGGTTAGCAATCAGCCCCAGCATTTT. Translated: CASSLSGVSNQPQHF.

J is TRBJ1-2 and V is TRBV7-2; D remains unclear. The CDR3 runs to 13 residues. Trimming removed 2 bases at V and 5 bases at J, with 9 bases between. Looked up from germline, CDR1 is SGHTA and CDR2 is FQGNSA. This CDR3 is CASSLPNGYGYTF. The CDR3 DNA reads as TGTGCCAGCAGCTTACCAAATGGGTATGGCTACACCTTC.

In its sample, this clone was seen once. The gene calls are TRBV13 and TRBJ2-1; 8 nucleotides align to TRBD2. CDR1 is PRHDT, CDR2 FYEKMQ, per germline (reference sequence). The CDR3 runs to 21 residues. With 5 bases clipped from V and 0 bases from J, the junction kept 21 bases outside the gene matches. The CDR3 sequence is CASSPGGLEASGSSSYNEQFF. CDR3 bases: TGTGCCAGCAGCCCCGGAGGGTTGGAGGCTAGCGGGTCGAGCTCCTACAATGAGCAGTTCTTC.